A single sample is the source of the 29 T cell receptor beta chains below, sequenced in a study of cytomegalovirus exposure and HLA in healthy donors. 13 Jbeta primers and 60 Vbeta primers were used for the PCR. Generated by immunoSEQ multiplex PCR, the TCRdb table keeps only in-frame clones and is missing some. This sample has around 100,000 clones, with 70% to 85% found just once. Sequencing used PBMCs. Every receptor here comes from a woman aged 40 to 55 in good health and CMV-seronegative.

This chain uses TRBV28 with TRBJ2-7, with D possibly TRBD1 on 7 matching bases. V was clipped by 4 bases and J by 7 bases, with 20 bases between them. Looked up from germline, CDR1 is MDHEN and CDR2 is SYDVKM. The CDR3 loop spans 15 amino acids. The CDR3: CASSSSRQGGWEQYF. The CDR3 bases are TGTGCCAGCAGTTCCTCCCGACAGGGAGGTTGGGAGCAGTACTTC.

This clone was picked up a small number of times. This chain uses TRBV7-8 with TRBJ2-2; TRBD2 matches 14 bases. Losses at the gene ends were 1 base for V and 3 bases for J; bases not matched to a gene: 7. The CDR3 contains 19 residues. Germline V gene data show CDR1 as SGHVS and CDR2 as FQNEAQ. This chain's CDR3 is CASSLGGRLAGGHTGELFF. Written as DNA, the CDR3 is TGTGCCAGCAGCTTAGGGGGGCGACTAGCGGGAGGGCACACCGGGGAGCTGTTTTTT.

J is TRBJ1-2 and V is TRBV5-4, with D possibly TRBD1 on 6 matching bases. Germline-derived CDR1 and CDR2 are SGHNT and YYREEE (reference sequence). The CDR3 consists of 15 residues. The V end was cut by 4 bases, the J end by 4 bases, with 17 bases between. The CDR3 region is CASSDGTSLGYGYTF. In DNA form, the CDR3 reads TGTGCCAGCAGCGACGGGACAAGTCTTGGCTATGGCTACACCTTC.

The chain recombines TRBV5-6 with TRBJ1-1; D unresolved. With 4 bases removed from V and 1 base from J, the gap between germline ends came to 5 bases. Germline V CDR1 and CDR2: SGHDT, YYEEEE. The CDR3 is 12 amino acids. The CDR3 loop is CASSRGNTEAFF. In DNA, the CDR3 is TGTGCCAGCAGCCGGGGGAACACTGAAGCTTTCTTT. Full variable domain (outside the CDR3, taken from reference TRBV5-6 and TRBJ1-1): DAGVTQSPTHLIKTRGQQVTLRCSPKSGHDTVSWYQQALGQGPQFIFQYYEEEERQRGNFPDRFSGHQFPNYSSELNVNALLLGDSALYLCASSRGNTEAFFGQGTRLTVV.

V is TRBV15 and J is TRBJ2-2; a possible D gene is TRBD2 (7 bases). The CDR3 loop spans 15 amino acids. Germline CDR1 is LNHNV and CDR2 is YYDKDF (reference sequence). V was trimmed by 1 base and J by 5 bases, leaving 11 bases between them. CDR3 sequence reads: CATSRVGGATGELFF. The CDR3 DNA is TGTGCCACCAGCAGAGTTGGGGGGGCGACCGGGGAGCTGTTTTTT. Combining the CDR3 with reference TRBV15 and TRBJ2-2 gives the whole variable domain DAMVIQNPRYQVTQFGKPVTLSCSQTLNHNVMYWYQQKSSQAPKLLFHYYDKDFNNEADTPDNFQSRRPNTSFCFLDIRSPGLGDTAMYLCATSRVGGATGELFFGEGSRLTVL.

The V call is TRBV11-3, the J call TRBJ2-1; D remains ambiguous. Germline values: CDR1 SGHNT, CDR2 YENEEA. The length of the CDR3 is 16 residues. Trimming left V 0 bases short and J 8 bases short, with 17 bases between. CDR3 sequence (DNA): TGTGCCAGCAGCTTAGATCCCGCTAGAGGTCCGGATGAGCAGTTCTTC. It yields the protein CASSLDPARGPDEQFF. Drawing the rest from reference TRBV11-3 and TRBJ2-1, the complete variable domain is EAGVVQSPRYKIIEKKQPVAFWCNPISGHNTLYWYLQNLGQGPELLIRYENEEAVDDSQLPKDRFSAERLKGVDSTLKIQPAELGDSAVYLCASSLDPARGPDEQFFGPGTRLTVL.

The rearrangement uses TRBV7-8 and TRBJ1-4; 8 bases agree with TRBD1. The CDR3 runs to 16 residues. The trim removed 6 bases at V and 6 bases at J, leaving 12 bases unmatched. CDR1 SGHVS and CDR2 FQNEAQ come from the germline V gene. In DNA, the CDR3 is TGTGCCAGCAGACATGGACAGGGACAGAGTGATGAAAAACTGTTTTTT. Its protein is CASRHGQGQSDEKLFF.

The sample holds a few counts of this clone. The V gene is TRBV6-6, the J gene TRBJ2-3, with D perhaps matching TRBD1 (6 bases). This CDR3 has 13 amino acids. Germline V gives CDR1 MNHNY, CDR2 SVGAGI (reference sequence). With 7 bases removed from V and 3 bases from J, the gap between germline ends came to 11 bases. This CDR3 reads CASNGQGTDTQYF. CDR3 sequence (DNA): TGTGCCAGCAATGGGCAGGGGACAGATACGCAGTATTTT.

The chain has TRBV9 and TRBJ1-2; D unresolved. Germline CDR1 and CDR2: SGDLS and YYNGEE. The CDR3 contains 15 residues. V was pared by 0 bases and J by 0 bases, with 9 bases between. The CDR3 here is CASSVDPETNYGYTF. DNA for the CDR3: TGTGCCAGCAGCGTAGACCCGGAGACTAACTATGGCTACACCTTC.

The V and J genes are TRBV19 and TRBJ1-1; D is possibly TRBD1 (5 bases). The V end was cut by 7 bases, the J end by 1 base, with 13 bases between. Germline V gives CDR1 LNHDA, CDR2 SQIVND (reference sequence). CDR3 length equals 14 residues. DNA of the CDR3: TGTGCCAGTACTACACAGGAATCGAACACTGAAGCTTTCTTT. Its protein product is CASTTQESNTEAFF.

The V and J genes are TRBV30 and TRBJ1-6, with D maybe TRBD1 (5 bases). V dropped 3 bases and J dropped 7 bases, with 13 bases sitting between them. The CDR3 extends over 14 amino acids. Germline assignment: CDR1 GTSNPN and CDR2 SVGIG (reference sequence). The CDR3 sequence: CAWSLGRGNSPLHF. In DNA form, the CDR3 reads TGTGCCTGGAGCCTCGGACGGGGGAATTCACCCCTCCACTTT.

The V gene is TRBV28, the J gene TRBJ1-5, with 11 bases aligning to TRBD1. Germline-derived CDR1 and CDR2 are MDHEN and SYDVKM. This CDR3 comprises 18 residues. V was clipped by 6 bases and J by 4 bases; unmatched bases: 14. Written as DNA, the CDR3 is TGTGCCAGCAGCTTCTTCTTGGGACAGGGGGAAGCTAATCAGCCCCAGCATTTT. Its protein product is CASSFFLGQGEANQPQHF. The entire variable domain, with the rest obtained from reference TRBV28 and TRBJ1-5, is as follows: DVKVTQSSRYLVKRTGEKVFLECVQDMDHENMFWYRQDPGLGLRLIYFSYDVKMKEKGDIPEGYSVSREKKERFSLILESASTNQTSMYLCASSFFLGQGEANQPQHFGDGTRLSIL.

This clone was recorded once. V usage is TRBV30 and J usage is TRBJ2-2; no clear D gene. The CDR3 length is 13 residues. Germline-derived CDR1 and CDR2 are GTSNPN and SVGIG (reference sequence). V was clipped by 2 bases and J by 4 bases, with 8 bases between them. The CDR3 reads CAWSIETTGELFF. As DNA, the CDR3 is TGTGCCTGGAGTATAGAAACCACCGGGGAGCTGTTTTTT.

The chain uses TRBV19 and TRBJ2-2; D possibly corresponds to TRBD2 (6 bases). The CDR3 runs 14 residues. Germline CDR1 reads LNHDA; CDR2 reads SQIVND (reference sequence). Deletions cut 6 bases from V and 0 bases from J, with 8 bases between. The CDR3 here is CASSGSTNTGELFF. The CDR3 coding sequence is TGTGCCAGTAGCGGGAGCACGAACACCGGGGAGCTGTTTTTT. Complete variable domain (other parts from reference TRBV19 and TRBJ2-2): DGGITQSPKYLFRKEGQNVTLSCEQNLNHDAMYWYRQDPGQGLRLIYYSQIVNDFQKGDIAEGYSVSREKKESFPLTVTSAQKNPTAFYLCASSGSTNTGELFFGEGSRLTVL.

The chain employs TRBV18 and TRBJ2-2; 7 bases align to TRBD1. The germline CDR1 and CDR2 sequences are KGHSH and LQKENI. The CDR3 contains 14 residues. The J segment lost 4 bases and the V segment lost 3 bases, leaving 2 bases of the junction unmatched. CDR3 in amino acids: CASSPDRSTGELFF. In DNA form, the CDR3 reads TGTGCCAGCTCACCGGACAGGAGCACCGGGGAGCTGTTTTTT.

This clone showed up just a few times. This rearrangement joins TRBV7-6 to TRBJ2-3; possibly TRBD2 for D (5 bases). CDR1 and CDR2 (germline): SGHVS, FNYEAQ. Trimming pared 4 bases from V and 3 bases from J, leaving 11 bases between. The CDR3 covers 14 residues. In DNA form, the CDR3 reads TGTGCCAGCAGCTCGGGTGGACTGACAGATACGCAGTATTTT. Translation gives CASSSGGLTDTQYF.

This clone has only one observation. This sequence joins TRBV6-5 and TRBJ1-2; the match to TRBD1 covers 7 bases. This CDR3 is 15 amino acids long. Germline trimming cut 2 bases from V and 6 bases from J; bases unmatched to any gene: 9. The germline V gene encodes CDR1 MNHEY and CDR2 SVGAGI. CDR3 nucleotide sequence: TGTGCCAGCAGTTACAGCGGAGGGACAGTCGATGGCTACACCTTC. Its translation is CASSYSGGTVDGYTF.

This clone was found once. V and J are TRBV19 and TRBJ1-5; tentatively, D is TRBD1 (5 bases). Trimming removed 5 bases from V and 2 bases from J, with 13 bases in between. Germline V gene data show CDR1 as LNHDA and CDR2 as SQIVND (reference sequence). The CDR3 runs to 15 residues. The CDR3 DNA is TGTGCCAGTAGTTCCCAGGGTTATGGCAATCAGCCCCAGCATTTT. Translating gives CASSSQGYGNQPQHF.

The rearrangement links TRBV7-2 to TRBJ1-3; the match to TRBD1 covers 7 bases. CDR1 SGHTA and CDR2 FQGNSA come from the germline V gene. The V segment lost 8 bases and the J segment 0 bases; nucleotides outside the gene matches: 10. The CDR3 runs to 16 residues. The CDR3 loop reads CASGKGGGSSGNTIYF. For the CDR3, the DNA is TGTGCCAGCGGAAAAGGGGGCGGTAGCTCTGGAAACACCATATATTTT.

As regards this clone: Other DNA sequences of this sample code for an identical CDR3. V and J are TRBV10-3 and TRBJ2-5; 9 bases map to TRBD2. Germline V CDR1 and CDR2: ENHRY, SYGVKD. J lost 2 bases, V lost 6 bases, and 7 bases had no gene match. The CDR3 is 15 residues long. The CDR3 sequence is CAIRNPTSGQETQYF. For the CDR3, the DNA is TGTGCCATCAGAAACCCGACTAGCGGACAAGAGACCCAGTACTTC.

The sample holds one count of this clone. CDR3 bases: TGTGCCAGTGGGGGGGAGAGGGAGCAGTTCTTC. Its protein product is CASGGEREQFF. This sequence joins TRBV19 and TRBJ2-1; 7 nucleotides align to TRBD2. The trim removed 8 bases at V and 10 bases at J, leaving 5 bases unmatched. Germline CDR1 and CDR2: LNHDA and SQIVND (reference sequence). This CDR3 is built from 11 residues.

This rearrangement joins TRBV7-9 to TRBJ2-1, with TRBD2 matching 7 bases. Germline V gene sequence: CDR1 SEHNR, CDR2 FQNEAQ (reference sequence). CDR3 length: 17 residues. V gave up 7 bases and J gave up 0 bases; unmatched junction bases: 12. This chain's CDR3 is CASTINGGSSSYNEQFF. CDR3 coding DNA: TGTGCCAGCACCATTAATGGCGGGAGTAGCTCCTACAATGAGCAGTTCTTC.

V gene TRBV19 combines with J gene TRBJ2-7; 11 positions match TRBD2. V gave up 5 bases and J gave up 4 bases; unmatched junction bases: 7. Per the germline V gene, CDR1 is LNHDA and CDR2 is SQIVND (reference sequence). CDR3 length equals 15 residues. DNA for the CDR3: TGTGCCAGTAGTTTTACTAGCGGGAGAAAGTACGAGCAGTACTTC. It is translated as CASSFTSGRKYEQYF.

This chain joins TRBV25-1 and TRBJ2-3, with 11 bases matching TRBD1. Germline loops: CDR1 MGHDK, CDR2 SYGVNS. The length of the CDR3 is 15 residues. The V segment lost 5 bases and the J segment 3 bases; nucleotides outside the gene matches: 4. The CDR3 here is CASSLGTGGTDTQYF. The CDR3, as DNA: TGTGCCAGCAGTCTAGGGACAGGGGGAACAGATACGCAGTATTTT.

This clone was observed a handful of times. The chain joins TRBV6-6 to TRBJ2-1, with TRBD2 matching 7 bases. The V segment lost 0 bases and the J segment 5 bases; nucleotides outside the gene matches: 4. Looked up from germline, CDR1 is MNHNY and CDR2 is SVGAGI (reference sequence). The length of the CDR3 is 15 residues. Here the CDR3 reads CASSYSGTTNNEQFF. For the CDR3, the DNA is TGTGCCAGCAGTTACTCCGGGACTACCAACAATGAGCAGTTCTTC.

The rearrangement joins TRBV5-4 to TRBJ2-1; D is perhaps TRBD2 (5 bases). Germline assignment: CDR1 SGHNT and CDR2 YYREEE (reference sequence). V lost 0 bases and J lost 14, with 18 bases in between. This CDR3 region has 14 residues. The CDR3 bases are TGTGCCAGCAGCTTGGCCGGGGTGAGTCCCCCTGAGTTCTTC. This gives the protein CASSLAGVSPPEFF.

The V call is TRBV5-5, the J call TRBJ2-7; 11 nucleotides agree with TRBD1. Germline loops: CDR1 SGHKS, CDR2 YYEKEE (reference sequence). This CDR3 is built from 14 residues. The trim removed 4 bases at V and 5 bases at J, leaving 5 bases unmatched. Here the CDR3 reads CASSPGQGGNEQYF. CDR3 nucleotide sequence: TGTGCCAGCAGCCCGGGACAGGGGGGGAACGAGCAGTACTTC.

In this sample, this clone turned up once. The chain is built from TRBV27 and TRBJ1-1; D ambiguous. V was shortened by 2 bases and J by 2 bases, with 12 bases between the two germline ends. Looked up from germline, CDR1 is MNHEY and CDR2 is SMNVEV (reference sequence). The CDR3 has 15 residues. The CDR3 loop reads CASSLGPRLNTEAFF. In nucleotides, the CDR3 is TGTGCCAGCAGTTTAGGCCCCAGGTTAAACACTGAAGCTTTCTTT.

This clone has just one count. This rearrangement joins TRBV7-2 to TRBJ1-2; 7 nucleotides match TRBD1. Trimming removed 1 base from V and 11 bases from J; junction bases left unmatched: 10. This CDR3 is built from 14 residues. Per germline, CDR1 SGHTA and CDR2 FQGNSA. CDR3 bases: TGTGCCAGCAGCTTAGACAGGGGCCCCTACCATTACACCTTC. It translates to CASSLDRGPYHYTF.